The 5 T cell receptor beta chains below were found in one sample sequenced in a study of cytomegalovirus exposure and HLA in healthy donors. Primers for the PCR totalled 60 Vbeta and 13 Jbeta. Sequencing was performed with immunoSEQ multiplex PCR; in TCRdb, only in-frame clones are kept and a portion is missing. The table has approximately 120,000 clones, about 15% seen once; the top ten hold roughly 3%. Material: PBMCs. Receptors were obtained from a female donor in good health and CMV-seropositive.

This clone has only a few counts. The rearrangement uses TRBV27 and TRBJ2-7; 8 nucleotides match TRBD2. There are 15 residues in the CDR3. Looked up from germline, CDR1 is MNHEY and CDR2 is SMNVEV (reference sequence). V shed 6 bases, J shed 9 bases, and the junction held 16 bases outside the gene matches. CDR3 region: CASRPLLAGGFGQYF. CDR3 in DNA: TGTGCCAGCAGGCCCCTTCTTGCGGGAGGCTTCGGGCAGTACTTC.

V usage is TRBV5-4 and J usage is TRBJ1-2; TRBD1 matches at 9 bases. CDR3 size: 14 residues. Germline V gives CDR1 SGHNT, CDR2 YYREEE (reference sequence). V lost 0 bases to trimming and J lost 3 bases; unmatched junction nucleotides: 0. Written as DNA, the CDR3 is TGTGCCAGCAGCTTGGGACAGGGGGACTATGGCTACACCTTC. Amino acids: CASSLGQGDYGYTF.

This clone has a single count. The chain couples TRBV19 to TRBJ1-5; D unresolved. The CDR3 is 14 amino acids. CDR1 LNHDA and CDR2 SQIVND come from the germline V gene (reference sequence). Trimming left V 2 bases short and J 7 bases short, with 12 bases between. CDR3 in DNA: TGTGCCAGTAGTATACCCCTGAACTGGCAGCCCCAGCATTTT. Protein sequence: CASSIPLNWQPQHF.

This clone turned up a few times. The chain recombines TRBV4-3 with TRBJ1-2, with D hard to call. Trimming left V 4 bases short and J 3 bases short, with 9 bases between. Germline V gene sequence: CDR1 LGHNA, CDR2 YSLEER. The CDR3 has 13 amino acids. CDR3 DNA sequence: TGCGCCAGCAGCCTTCGGGAAGACTATGGCTACACCTTC. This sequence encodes CASSLREDYGYTF.

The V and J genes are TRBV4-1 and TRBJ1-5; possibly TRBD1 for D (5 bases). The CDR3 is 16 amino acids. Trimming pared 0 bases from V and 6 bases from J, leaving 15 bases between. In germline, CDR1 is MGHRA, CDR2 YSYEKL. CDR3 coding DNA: TGCGCCAGCAGCCAAGATATCAGGGTATGGGGTCAGCCCCAGCATTTT. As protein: CASSQDIRVWGQPQHF.